This T cell receptor (beta chain) was sequenced for a study of PD-1 blockade in mismatch repair-deficient tumors. The CDR3 sequence is 17 residues long. Germline V gene lookup returns CDR1 SEHNR and CDR2 FQNEAQ (reference sequence). V lost 5 bases and J lost 1, with 18 bases in between. As concerns this clone: The antigen is unknown.

Generated by immunoSEQ multiplex PCR, the TCRdb table keeps only in-frame clones and is missing some. The table includes around 14,000 clones, 80% to 90% detected once. Noted time point: identical roughly 10-day culture without peptide (control). Seven ELISpot-reactive neoantigen peptides each drove an approximately 10-day in vitro stimulation. The chain has TRBV7-9 and TRBJ1-3; D is ambiguous. The input for sequencing was cells cultured in vitro, taken from a patient treated with pembrolizumab. The sequence was collected from an adult with mismatch repair-deficient cancer. CDR3 bases: TGTGCCAGCAGCGACCCTCTGGTAGATAATTCTGGAAACACCATATATTTT. Translation gives CASSDPLVDNSGNTIYF.